The sequence of this T cell receptor (beta chain) was determined in a study of beta chain features in type 1 diabetes. Study conclusions and caveats: Researchers reported that naive, central memory and Treg TCRB repertoires appeared more similar in patients than in healthy donors. Moderately but significantly shorter TCRB CDR3s were found in Type 1 diabetes patients in all four CD4+ subsets.

Sorting with CD45RO/CCR7/CD25/CD127/CD95/CD27 yielded naive, central memory, regulatory and stem-like memory CD4+ cells. Note on this clone: Its antigen is unidentified.

The CDR3 loop spans 16 amino acids. Germline CDR1 and CDR2: SGHDN and FVKESK. V shed 1 base and J shed 4 bases, with 14 bases lying between them. Investigators reverse transcribed all isolated RNA, so they sequenced expressed TCRB transcripts. The average for stem cell-like memory T cell samples was about a million reads. TCRdb's table, derived via immunoSEQ multiplex PCR, lists solely in-frame clones and lacks some. The sample has approximately 24,000 clones, 40% to 60% seen once. Sample: stem cell memory CD4+ T cells from blood. The rearrangement links TRBV14 to TRBJ2-1; possibly TRBD2 for D (5 bases). This receptor was identified in a man in his thirties or forties with type 1 diabetes. The CDR3 reads CASSQGAGWRYNEQFF. The CDR3 DNA follows: TGTGCCAGCAGCCAAGGGGCGGGTTGGCGATACAATGAGCAGTTCTTC.